This T cell receptor beta chain was profiled in a study of human T cells and chemical hapten exposure (TCRdb year 2021). For the wider study: For sensitization, 2% DPC in acetone was applied to an approximately 2 cm by approximately 2 cm area of upper inner arm skin. Weekly therapeutic DPC doses were additionally applied to the scalp of patients throughout the approximately 23-week study period. Patch testing on the upper back used Finn chambers containing 0.01% DPC, with scoring done after 6 days according to International Contact Dermatitis Research Group standards. The mostly female patient cohort included alopecia areata with under or over 50% scalp involvement, alopecia totalis and alopecia universalis. Libraries were pooled for sequencing, and variation in per-sample TCR yields was attributed mainly to small differences in library volumes within the pool. In alopecia patients, the study followed how the peripheral blood TCR repertoire changed in vivo over primary and secondary sensitization to diphenylcyclopropenone (DPC), a hapten. Blood was sampled from patients pre-sensitization (week 0) and at 2, 6 and about 24 weeks after DPC sensitization. Under 30 alopecia patients gave blood for TCR sequencing at one to four time points (pre-sensitization, 2, 6 and 24 weeks).

This clonotype has ten or more counts. What antigen it recognizes has not been identified. No per-base quality is available; no much larger clone lies one base away. The time point label corresponds to: pre-sensitization, week 0. Explained via the paper, the treatment or condition label denotes: therapeutic diphenylcyclopropenone sensitization with weekly scalp DPC. At every patch-test visit, the blood draw took place before the patch test was put on. To be eligible, patients had to be aged 18 to 70, diagnosed with alopecia and judged suitable for DPC therapy, while pregnant patients were excluded. Total RNA was extracted from unfractionated whole blood collected in Tempus Blood RNA tubes. Library preparation used RACE. Sequencing used a NextSeq 500. During library preparation, unique molecular identifiers were attached to individual cDNA molecules so that TCRs could be counted in a quantitative, reproducible way. Both TCR alpha and TCR beta chains were sequenced from each blood RNA sample. The source study handled its data this way. Samples had a median of 95,638 TCRs, with a range from about 20,000 to 690,600. V, J and CDR3 annotation of the TCR reads was performed with the Decombinator software suite. For the PS versus PT1 abundance plots, all samples were subsampled to the same number of TCRs (28,000). Expanded TCRs were defined as absent before sensitization and observed at least eight times at the 2-week time point. TCRdb took the public reads, trimmed them with fastp at Q25, ran MiXCR for clone calling and kept in-frame beta chains. Identical CDR3 proteins give one entry, which carries the most common genes and DNA. What appears here as the V and J calls and clone size reflects TCRdb's work, not the paper's. This sample has tens of thousands of distinct CDR3 sequences in its table, and 10% to 13% of those were observed once. Clones ranked in the top ten supply less than 6.5% of the sample.

General findings and caveats noted by the study authors: The number of TCRs above 1 in 1000 frequency did not change with DPC sensitization; there was no evidence of global repertoire structure alterations. Repeated subsampling changed both the strength of the expansion versus patch-test correlation and the threshold at which the correlation became significant. Patch test score was positively correlated with the number of PT1 expanded TCRs, with significance at thresholds 8, 16 and 32 but not at 4. All patients had alopecia, a presumed autoimmune disease, so their immune response might differ from that of healthy individuals. Compared with pre-sensitization or healthy control sets, expanded TCRs formed significantly more large CDR3 similarity clusters, which is consistent with antigen-driven responses.

This material consisted of whole blood, taken in connection with sensitization to the hapten diphenylcyclopropenone (DPC). This TCR came from a man aged 30 to 39 with alopecia areata. Some clones in this sample may be carry-over from other donors' samples.

The sequenced DNA is TGTGCCAGCAGGAACCTCAGGGTGAACACTGAAGCTTTCTTT. Its translation reads: CASRNLRVNTEAFF. The rearranged segments are TRBV12-3 or TRBV12-4 and TRBJ1-1; the best D guess is TRBD1, with 5 bases matching. The CDR3 numbers 14 residues from cysteine through phenylalanine. The read is trimmed to its CDR3 DNA, 42 bases read in frame from base 1. A distance of 11 bases separates the germline ends of V and J, which lose 6 bases and 0 bases respectively.